The sample holds a few counts of the clone carrying this TCR beta chain. Other DNA variants within this sample encode the same CDR3. The germline V gene encodes CDR1 SGHNT and CDR2 YENEEA. The length of the CDR3 is 14 residues. The V and J ends lost 1 base and 3 bases respectively, with 8 bases between them. As for time point: cycle 4 day 1 (C4D1), after 5 to 7 weeks of nivolumab. After autologous stem cell transplantation all patients relapsed, and prior brentuximab vedotin exposure differed between cohorts. This record comes from a study of PD-1 blockade in classical Hodgkin lymphoma. Sequencing used immunoSEQ multiplex PCR; TCRdb keeps in-frame clones, though not all of them. The data hold tens of thousands of clones, with roughly 80% observed a single time.

The TCR sequence derives from a human donor with classical Hodgkin lymphoma. The sequences come from peripheral blood mononuclear cells (PBMCs), collected before the fourth cycle of nivolumab. The genes are TRBV11-3 and TRBJ2-3; D not certain. This chain's CDR3 is CASSLGQNTDTQYF. The CDR3 DNA reads TGTGCCAGCAGCTTAGGCCAGAATACAGATACGCAGTATTTT.